This T cell receptor beta chain stems from a study of shared clonotypes between healthy human individuals (dated by TCRdb to about 2020). With regard to the full study: The cohort comprised a couple of women and a few men aged 18 to 49 years. Per donor, three plates each were used for CD4 naive and CD4 memory, two for CD8 naive, and one for CD8 memory. The study deeply sequenced blood TCR repertoires of about 5 healthy adults to estimate repertoire size and the extent of clonotype sharing between individuals. Different laboratories and diverse techniques were used to prepare libraries and sequence TCR repertoires, to increase sequencing depth and limit assay-specific biases. Between about 0.85 and 9.5 billion PBMCs per donor were obtained by leukapheresis. The paper's findings and limits, for the study overall: The small number of donors limited the genetic and exposure-history diversity represented. Clonotypes shared by all four sorted-subset donors showed higher generation probabilities than non-shared clonotypes. Naive subsets generally had larger estimated clonotype richness than memory subsets. Across four donors, around 5.4% of naive CD4, approximately 4% of naive CD8, roughly 2.2% of memory CD4, and approximately 0.42% of memory CD8 clonotypes were shared. Rarefaction of sorted-subset datasets indicated incomplete sequencing despite the large sequencing depth. Pairwise subsampling indicated that sequencing depth was expected to affect the degree of clonotype sharing among donors. Sampling was restricted to blood, and TCR repertoires in tissues likely differ from the TCR repertoires found in blood.

Using the deep immunoSEQ assay, multiplex PCR amplified TCR CDR3 regions from genomic DNA. Extracted genomic DNA from each cell subset was distributed evenly across all wells of several immunoSEQ 96-well plates, and each plate was treated as a replicate. Each replicate PCR for sorted subsets received approximately 200 ng genomic DNA, equal to about 30,000 T cell genomes. Purified libraries were quantified with a Qubit 3.0 fluorometer, sized on a Bioanalyzer 2100, and re-quantified with the KAPA Library Quantification kit. Every immunoSEQ 96-well plate was sequenced on a dedicated single-read 150-cycle Illumina NextSeq 550 flow cell. Processing in the source paper ran as follows. Because the immunoSEQ output included only junctional sequences and no quality scores, the filtering could not be the same as the filtering used for full-length reads. Sequences were annotated with PyIR, a Python wrapper for IgBLAST v1.9, and V/J genes and CDR3 were assigned using IMGT germline references. Reads were filtered out if the reads had weak V/J assignments (E-value above 1e-6), no CDR3, stop codons, out-of-frame junctions, or ambiguous translated residues. V3J clonotypes were defined as sequences sharing the same inferred V gene, J gene, and CDR3 amino acid sequence. Percentage overlap between repertoires was calculated by dividing the number of shared unique clonotypes by the size of the smaller repertoire. Three approaches were used to assess repertoire richness: RTK rarefaction, the Chao1 estimator, and Recon v2.1 estimates of unobserved clonotypes. For all TCRbeta clonotypes obtained by the gDNA method from several donors, generation probabilities were computed with OLGA. Drawn from immuneACCESS, this table holds only the in-frame rearrangements with V and J called that TCRdb kept. Clones are partly lost; checked studies trace under half to an unresolved V gene and leave the rest unexplained. V, J and clone size were drawn from that table, and D and trimming were deduced from the DNA. The sample table lists about 2.4 million clones, approximately 93% of them with a count of one. Around 0.37% of the sample is held by the ten biggest clonotypes.

Concerning this clone: It lacks a known antigen. No quality values exist for individual bases; no much larger clone is one base distant.

Counted from cysteine to phenylalanine, this CDR3 has 14 amino acids. Kept here is only the CDR3 DNA, which spans 42 bases and is read in frame from base 1. V gives up 4 bases and J gives up 9 bases, and the segment between their germline ends measures 16 bases. Sequences SNHLY (CDR1) and FYNNEI (CDR2) are obtained from the germline V gene. Donors were healthy HIV-negative adults with no recently reported acute infections or vaccinations. Only Caucasian adults living in Nashville, Tennessee, USA were represented among the donors. CD4+ T cells were enriched by magnetic negative selection; naive cells were then positively selected on CD45RA, and the negative fraction formed the memory subset. After blood collection by leukapheresis, PBMCs were isolated using Ficoll-Histopaque density gradient centrifugation and then cryopreserved in the vapor phase of liquid nitrogen. Purity and quantity of every magnetically sorted T cell population were checked by analytical flow cytometry. Each sorted fraction had its genomic DNA isolated and then quantified by UV absorbance on a Nanodrop 2000c.

Recombination connected TRBV2 to TRBJ1-5, and TRBD1 may be the D gene, going by 6 matching bases. Sequenced: naive CD4+ T cells from PBMCs. Taken with the paper, the label for cell subset or site translates to: CD45RA+ positively selected. The sequence came from a man younger than 35 in good health. Some clones in this sample may be carry-over from other donors' samples. The CDR3 protein: CASSAGQRDAPQHF. The nucleotides are TGTGCCAGCAGTGCTGGACAGCGGGATGCGCCCCAGCATTTT.